This is a list of T cell receptor beta chains from one sample in a study of early T cells in non-severe SARS-CoV-2 infection. MiXCR was run by TCRdb on the 5' RACE reads, yielding one entry per CDR3 protein. Here the sample spans 45,000 to 65,000 distinct CDR3 sequences, 9.5% to 11% being singletons. Source material: whole blood. The receptors come from an adult who was a healthcare worker with PCR-confirmed SARS-CoV-2 infection or an uninfected control (not recorded which). Each CDR3 is given with its conserved first and last residue. The D gene is left open where the match is weak. Part of the rows lack a size; the others show once, few, many or a class for expanded clones.

d_call	v_call	clone_size	j_call	cdr3_length	cdr3_nt	cdr3_aa
NA	TRBV6-1	few	TRBJ1-5	15	TGTGCCAGCAGTGAAGGCGGATGGGGCAATCAGCCCCAGCATTTT	CASSEGGWGNQPQHF
NA	TRBV20-1	many	TRBJ1-5	13	TGCAGTGCGAGTGGTACTCCCGATCAGCCCCAGCATTTT	CSASGTPDQPQHF
TRBD1	TRBV5-5	few	TRBJ2-5	18	TGTGCCAGCAGCTTGGATCGTATTGCACGGACAGGGCGAAAGACCCAGTACTTC	CASSLDRIARTGRKTQYF
NA	TRBV2	NA	TRBJ2-5	12	TGTGCCAGCGCCGTCACCCAAGAGACCCAGTACTTC	CASAVTQETQYF
NA	TRBV19	few	TRBJ2-1	18	TGTGCCAGTAGTATTAAGGGTTGGGGAGGAAGCTCCTACAATGAGCAGTTCTTC	CASSIKGWGGSSYNEQFF
TRBD2	TRBV20-1	NA	TRBJ2-1	16	TGCAGTGCTAGTTTGACTAGCGGGGAACCCCGGGATGAGCAGTTCTTC	CSASLTSGEPRDEQFF
NA	TRBV29-1	many	TRBJ2-2	15	TGCAGCGTTGAAACAGCGTCAACTATCACCGGGGAGCTGTTTTTT	CSVETASTITGELFF
NA	TRBV19	few	TRBJ2-6	16	TGTGCCAGTAGCGCACTAGGAGGGACTGGGGCCAACGTCCTGACTTTC	CASSALGGTGANVLTF
TRBD2	TRBV5-1	few	TRBJ2-7	16	TGCGCCAGCAGCTCCACACTAGCGGGGGGATCCTACGAGCAGTACTTC	CASSSTLAGGSYEQYF
TRBD2	TRBV11-2	NA	TRBJ2-3	18	TGTGCCAGCAGCGTCCGACTAGCGGGGCCCTTGCGGACAGATACGCAGTATTTT	CASSVRLAGPLRTDTQYF
NA	TRBV14	few	TRBJ1-2	12	TGTGCCAGCAGCCGGCCGAACTATGGCTACACCTTC	CASSRPNYGYTF
NA	TRBV7-3	many	TRBJ2-1	13	TGTGCCAGCAGTTTGACAGTGACGAATGAGCAGTTCTTC	CASSLTVTNEQFF
TRBD2	TRBV20-1	many	TRBJ2-7	13	TGCAGTGCTCCGGGACTAGCGACCTACGAGCAGTACTTC	CSAPGLATYEQYF
NA	TRBV29-1	many	TRBJ1-2	11	TGCAGCGTCAGGAAGGGCTATGGCTACACCTTC	CSVRKGYGYTF
NA	TRBV20-1	many	TRBJ2-3	15	TGCAGTGTTTCCGATCTACAGCCTAGCACAGATACGCAGTATTTT	CSVSDLQPSTDTQYF
NA	TRBV18	few	TRBJ1-5	13	TGTGCCAGCTCACCTAACGCGGTACTTCCCCAGCATTTT	CASSPNAVLPQHF